The source of this T cell receptor beta chain is a study of graft-versus-host responses after intestinal transplantation. Points from the study as a whole: GvH clones appeared in recipient marrow, some first in ileum or blood.

Clones were read by immunoSEQ multiplex PCR, and TCRdb kept only the in-frame ones, dropping some. The repertoire consists of about 9,600 clones, with around 79% occurring once and the leading ten covering just over 20%. About this clone itself: Its antigen is not known.

V trimming: 5 bases; J trimming: 7 bases; junction bases outside the gene matches: 5. In germline, CDR1 is GTSNPN, CDR2 SVGIG (reference sequence). This CDR3 contains 12 residues. Intraepithelial and lamina propria lymphocytes were freed from processed graft tissue. The sequencing here drew on ileum tissue, taken around 450 days after intestinal transplantation. The genes are TRBV30 and TRBJ1-3, with 7 bases identical to TRBD1. This TCR came from a human patient who received an intestinal transplant, so some T cells may come from the graft donor. The CDR3 loop is CAWAGGVNTIYF. The CDR3 DNA reads as TGTGCCTGGGCAGGGGGAGTGAACACCATATATTTT.